This is a list of T cell receptor beta chains from one sample in a study of shared clonotypes between healthy human individuals. The data were produced by immunoSEQ multiplex PCR, yet TCRdb's version contains in-frame clones alone and is incomplete. The table lists roughly 660,000 clones, about 92% of them singletons. Sequencing was performed on memory CD8+ T cells from PBMCs. Source of these receptors: a man in his late teens or twenties in good health. Some clones in this sample may be carry-over from other donors' samples. CDR3s include the opening cysteine and the closing phenylalanine or tryptophan. A D gene is named only where the DNA matches it firmly. Where a row states a size, it is once, few, many or the class of an expanded clone; other rows omit it.

j_gene	v_gene	d_gene	abundance	CDR3nt	CDR3aa
TRBJ2-7	TRBV27	TRBD2	-	TGTGCCAGCAGCCCCAGGGGTAGCGGGAGGCTCTACGAGCAGTACTTC	CASSPRGSGRLYEQYF
TRBJ2-6	TRBV19	TRBD1	-	TGTGCCAGTAGTGCGGACAGGGACCCTTTATCAGTCCTGACTTTC	CASSADRDPLSVLTF
TRBJ1-5	TRBV6-5	-	once	TGTGCCAGCAGTAAGGACAGACTCCGGCAGCCCCAGCATTTT	CASSKDRLRQPQHF
TRBJ1-4	TRBV28	TRBD1	-	TGTGCCAGCAGTTTAGACAGGGGGTTGGCTAATGAAAAACTGTTTTTT	CASSLDRGLANEKLFF
TRBJ1-1	TRBV6-1	-	few	TGTGCCAGCAGTGAATTGGGGATGAACACTGAAGCTTTCTTT	CASSELGMNTEAFF
TRBJ1-2	TRBV9	-	-	TGTGCCAGCAGCGCCCATCGGGGAGAGGGGTATGGCTACACCTTC	CASSAHRGEGYGYTF
TRBJ1-2	TRBV9	-	-	TGTGCCAGCAGCCGAAAACCAGGACCGGCTACAACTCCCACCCAGAAGAACTCTGGCTACACCTTC	CASSRKPGPATTPTQKNSGYTF
TRBJ1-2	TRBV11-2	-	-	TGTGCCAGCAGCTTACCGCCCGGGGTCGACTATGGCTACACCTTC	CASSLPPGVDYGYTF
TRBJ1-1	TRBV7-3	TRBD1	-	TGTGCCAGCAGCCACAACAGGGGGCCCACTGAAGCTTTCTTT	CASSHNRGPTEAFF
TRBJ1-1	TRBV19	TRBD1	-	TGTGCCAGTAGACCGGGACAGGGGGCGCGGGTCGAACTGAGGACTGAAGCTTTCTTT	CASRPGQGARVELRTEAFF
TRBJ1-2	TRBV29-1	-	-	TGCAGCGATACACTTTCCTATGGCTACACCTTC	CSDTLSYGYTF
TRBJ1-2	TRBV29-1	-	-	TGCAGCGTTGAATTGGGGAACTATGGCTACACCTTC	CSVELGNYGYTF
TRBJ1-1	TRBV28	-	-	TGTGCCAGCAGTTTAACCCCCTTTGCTGCCCTGAACACTGAAGCTTTCTTT	CASSLTPFAALNTEAFF
TRBJ1-5	TRBV11-1	-	once	TGTGCCACCCCGCCCTGGGGGGCGAGTCAGCCCCAGCATTTT	CATPPWGASQPQHF
TRBJ2-5	TRBV7-9	TRBD2	-	TGTGCCAGCAGCTTGCGGGAGGGACGACAAGAGACCCAGTACTTC	CASSLREGRQETQYF
TRBJ2-1	TRBV15	-	-	TGTGCCACCAGCAAAGGGGGAGATTTTAAGTTTGAGCAGTTCTTC	CATSKGGDFKFEQFF
TRBJ1-1	TRBV7-9	-	few	TGTGCCAGCAGCCGTACCACTGAAGCTTTCTTT	CASSRTTEAFF
TRBJ2-7	TRBV28	TRBD1	-	TGTGCCTCCGTGGGGGACAGGGGTGGCGAGCAGTACTTC	CASVGDRGGEQYF
TRBJ2-7	TRBV6-1	-	-	TGTGCCAGTAGGGACATCTACGAGCAGTACTTC	CASRDIYEQYF
TRBJ2-7	TRBV6-1	-	-	TGTGCCAGCAGTGATGCGTTCTTAGTAGGCAGGGGAGGAGAGCAGTACTTC	CASSDAFLVGRGGEQYF
TRBJ2-7	TRBV19	-	-	TGCGGCTCCAGAGGACATATCGACGAGCAGTACTTC	CGSRGHIDEQYF
TRBJ2-1	TRBV4-3	-	-	TGCGCCAGCAGCCAAGGTGTTAGCAGTTACAATGAGCAGTTCTTC	CASSQGVSSYNEQFF
TRBJ2-7	TRBV29-1	TRBD2	once	TGCAGCGTTGTAGGACTAGCGGGACTTAGCTCCTACGAGCAGTACTTC	CSVVGLAGLSSYEQYF
TRBJ2-3	TRBV27	-	once	TGTGCCAGCAGTTCACTCCGGGACTTGTATTGGGGAGATACGCAGTATTTT	CASSSLRDLYWGDTQYF
TRBJ1-5	TRBV19	-	few	TGTGCCAGTCTAGGGGGGTACAATCAGCCCCAGCATTTT	CASLGGYNQPQHF
TRBJ2-7	TRBV4-1	TRBD2	-	TGCGCCAGCAGTACCTTAGCGGGAGCGGGCGAGCAGTACTTC	CASSTLAGAGEQYF
TRBJ2-5	TRBV7-9	-	-	TGTGCCAGCAGTATAGGGGCAGTCCAAGAGACCCAGTACTTC	CASSIGAVQETQYF
TRBJ2-1	TRBV6-5	-	few	TGTGCCAGCAGATTTACACCTTTCTCCTACAATGAGCAGTTCTTC	CASRFTPFSYNEQFF
TRBJ2-7	TRBV11-2	-	-	TGTGCCAGCAGCTTCGGCTCGGGCCTCTACGAGCAGTACTTC	CASSFGSGLYEQYF